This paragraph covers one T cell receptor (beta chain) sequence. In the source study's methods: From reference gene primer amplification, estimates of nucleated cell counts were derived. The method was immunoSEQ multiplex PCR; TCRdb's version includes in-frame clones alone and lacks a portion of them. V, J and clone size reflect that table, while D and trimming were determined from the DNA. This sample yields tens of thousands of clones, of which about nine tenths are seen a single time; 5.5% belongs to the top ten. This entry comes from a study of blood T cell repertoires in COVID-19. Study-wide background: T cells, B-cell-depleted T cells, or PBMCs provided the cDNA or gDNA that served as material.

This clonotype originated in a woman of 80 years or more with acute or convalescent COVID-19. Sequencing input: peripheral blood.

The CDR3 nucleotides read TGTGCCAGCAGCCCGGGACAGGGAGGAGCGGGGGTGCTGCCCCAGCATTTT. This sequence encodes CASSPGQGGAGVLPQHF. V gene TRBV3-1 (or the pseudogene TRBV3-2) combines with J gene TRBJ1-5; 9 positions agree with TRBD1. Trimming removed 4 bases from V and 9 bases from J; junction bases left unmatched: 16. The CDR3 is 17 amino acids. Germline lookup yields CDR1 LGHDT and CDR2 YNNKEL (reference sequence).